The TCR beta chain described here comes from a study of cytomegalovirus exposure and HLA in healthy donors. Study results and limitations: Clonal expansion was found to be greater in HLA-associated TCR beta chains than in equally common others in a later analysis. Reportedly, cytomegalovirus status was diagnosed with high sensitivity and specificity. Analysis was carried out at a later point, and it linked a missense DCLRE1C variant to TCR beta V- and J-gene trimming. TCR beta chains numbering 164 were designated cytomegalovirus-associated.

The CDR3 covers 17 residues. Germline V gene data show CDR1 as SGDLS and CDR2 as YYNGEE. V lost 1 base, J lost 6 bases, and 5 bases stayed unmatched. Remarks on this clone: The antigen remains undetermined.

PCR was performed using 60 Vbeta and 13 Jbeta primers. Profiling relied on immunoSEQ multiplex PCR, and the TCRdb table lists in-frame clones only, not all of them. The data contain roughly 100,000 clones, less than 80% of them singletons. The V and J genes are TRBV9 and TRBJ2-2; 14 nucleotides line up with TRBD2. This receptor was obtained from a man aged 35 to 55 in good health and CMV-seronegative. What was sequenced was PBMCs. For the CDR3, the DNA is TGTGCCAGCAGCGTATCGACTAGCGGGAGGGCCCCCGGGGAGCTGTTTTTT. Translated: CASSVSTSGRAPGELFF.